The 21 T cell receptor beta chains listed next were all sequenced from one sample in a study of T-cell reconstitution after alpha-beta-depleted transplantation in children. Unique molecular identifiers were incorporated when the TCRbeta library was constructed. Via MiXCR, TCRdb re-called the PCR reads, giving one row per CDR3 protein. The table lists 350,000 to 450,000 distinct CDR3 sequences, roughly 22% of them singletons. Sequences were derived from PBMCs from the stem cell graft donor, sampled from the stem cell graft. The receptors come from a human donor who donated a stem cell graft to a child with acute myeloid leukemia.

The CDR3 reads CSVGAWESTGELFF. The CDR3 coding sequence is TGCAGCGTTGGGGCGTGGGAGAGCACCGGGGAGCTGTTTTTT. The rearrangement joins TRBV29-1 to TRBJ2-2; perhaps TRBD2 as D (5 bases). Trimming left V 4 bases short and J 4 bases short, with 13 bases between. Germline V gives CDR1 SQVTM, CDR2 ANQGSEA. The CDR3 is 14 residues long.

This clonotype was seen a handful of times. CDR3 protein: CASSSVGVYLRGTDTQYF. Written as DNA, the CDR3 is TGTGCCAGCAGTTCGGTCGGTGTTTACCTTCGGGGCACAGATACGCAGTATTTT. The chain combines TRBV12-3 or TRBV12-4 with TRBJ2-3, with D uncertain. The CDR3 runs to 18 residues. V was trimmed by 4 bases and J by 1 base, leaving 21 bases between them.

This clonotype was counted between two and nine times. This chain joins TRBV24-1 and TRBJ2-1; no definite D call. Germline V lookup: CDR1 KGHDR, CDR2 SFDVKD. The CDR3 length is 14 residues. V shed 5 bases and J shed 6 bases, with 13 bases lying between them. CDR3 DNA: TGTGCCACCAGTGGCCAAGTAGGAATCAATGAGCAGTTCTTC. This sequence encodes CATSGQVGINEQFF.

This clonotype was observed a handful of times. This chain links TRBV20-1 with TRBJ2-1; TRBD2 agrees at 9 bases. CDR3 size: 14 residues. V dropped 5 bases and J dropped 5; count of bases not matched to a gene: 7. Germline-derived CDR1 and CDR2 are DFQATT and SNEGSKA (reference sequence). The CDR3 sequence is CSAGVAGAHNEQFF. The CDR3 nucleotides read TGCAGTGCTGGAGTAGCGGGAGCCCACAATGAGCAGTTCTTC.

This clonotype was seen at least ten times. The rearrangement links TRBV20-1 to TRBJ2-1; maybe TRBD2 (5 bases). Trimming stripped 3 bases from V and 2 bases from J, with 8 bases between. The length of the CDR3 is 13 residues. Germline V gene sequence: CDR1 DFQATT, CDR2 SNEGSKA (reference sequence). CDR3 nucleotide sequence: TGCAGTGCTAGTGGGAGCCCCTACAATGAGCAGTTCTTC. Translating it yields CSASGSPYNEQFF.

Turning to this clonotype: This clone may be a read error of a much larger clone one base away. The chain uses TRBV12-3 or TRBV12-4 and TRBJ1-1; unclear D gene. Trimming removed 4 bases at V and 3 bases at J, with 3 bases between. The CDR3 sequence is 11 residues long. The CDR3 region has the DNA TGTGCCAGCAGTTCGGACACTGAAGCTTTCTTT. Its translation: CASSSDTEAFF.

This clonotype was detected ten times or more. CDR3 coding DNA: TGTGCCACCCTGGTCGTGACAGGGGCCGCTGAAGCTTTCTTT. Its translation is CATLVVTGAAEAFF. V is TRBV12-3 or TRBV12-4 and J is TRBJ1-1, with 8 bases identical to TRBD1. V was clipped by 10 bases and J by 6 bases; unmatched bases: 13. This CDR3 spans 14 amino acids.

This clonotype was recorded only once. A much bigger clone sits one base away, suggesting this may be a read error. The rearrangement joins TRBV20-1 to TRBJ2-2, with D tentatively TRBD2 (5 bases). This CDR3 has 13 residues. CDR1 DFQATT and CDR2 SNEGSKA come from the germline V gene (reference sequence). As DNA, the CDR3 is TGCAGTGCCCGCTCGGCCCTCACCGGGGTGCTGTTTTTT. This sequence encodes CSARSALTGVLFF.

This clonotype has just a few counts. The chain carries TRBV15 and TRBJ1-2; D might be TRBD1 (5 bases). This CDR3 region has 15 residues. V lost 4 bases and J lost 2, with 14 bases in between. Per germline, CDR1 LNHNV and CDR2 YYDKDF (reference sequence). This CDR3 reads CATSTTSRGNYGYTF. For the CDR3, the DNA is TGTGCCACCAGCACCACAAGTCGGGGGAACTATGGCTACACCTTC.

V gene TRBV6-1 combines with J gene TRBJ1-3; TRBD1 matches 8 bases. This CDR3 has 15 residues. V lost 6 bases, J lost 4 bases, and 8 bases stayed unmatched. Germline V lookup: CDR1 MNHNS, CDR2 SASEGT. CDR3 region: CASRNGQGPGNTIYF. CDR3 DNA: TGTGCCAGCAGAAACGGACAGGGACCAGGAAACACCATATATTTT.

The chain is built from TRBV16 and TRBJ2-7; D not resolved. CDR1 and CDR2 (germline): KGHSY, FQNENV. This CDR3 comprises 13 residues. V was pared by 3 bases and J by 0 bases, with 6 bases between. The CDR3 bases are TGTGCCAGCAGCCATCGCCCCTCCTACGAGCAGTACTTC. It is translated as CASSHRPSYEQYF.

The rearrangement uses TRBV2 and TRBJ1-5, with D tentatively TRBD1 (5 bases). The CDR3 runs to 17 residues. V lost 1 base and J 1 base, leaving 14 bases between the germline ends. CDR1 and CDR2 from the germline V gene are SNHLY and FYNNEI. CDR3 coding DNA: TGTGCCAGCAGTGAAGTCCAGGGCCCAGGGAGCAATCAGCCCCAGCATTTT. The encoded protein is CASSEVQGPGSNQPQHF.

In this sample, this clonotype turned up many times. The chain joins TRBV6-1 to TRBJ2-3, with TRBD2 matching 7 bases. Germline assignment: CDR1 MNHNS and CDR2 SASEGT. The V gene end was trimmed by 5 bases and the J gene end by 1 base; junction bases not matched to a gene: 6. There are 15 residues in the CDR3. CDR3 nucleotide sequence: TGTGCCAGCAGTCGACTAGCTGGGGGCACAGATACGCAGTATTTT. Translated: CASSRLAGGTDTQYF.

This clonotype was seen at least ten times. The V call is TRBV20-1, the J call TRBJ2-1; 8 positions match TRBD1. The CDR3 consists of 13 residues. After removal of 5 bases from V and 3 bases from J, the junction contained 3 bases not matched to a gene. Germline assignment: CDR1 DFQATT and CDR2 SNEGSKA (reference sequence). The CDR3 is CSAGQGGYNEQFF. DNA for the CDR3: TGCAGTGCTGGACAGGGTGGCTACAATGAGCAGTTCTTC.

This clonotype showed up just a few times. The chain couples TRBV20-1 to TRBJ1-1; tentatively, D is TRBD1 (6 bases). V lost 6 bases and J 4 bases, leaving 18 bases between the germline ends. This CDR3 comprises 14 residues. Germline lookup yields CDR1 DFQATT and CDR2 SNEGSKA (reference sequence). CDR3 in DNA: TGCAGTGCCACACCGGGGGCACGAGTCACTGAAGCTTTCTTT. Its protein is CSATPGARVTEAFF.

This clonotype was seen at least ten times. In nucleotides, the CDR3 is TGCAGTGCTAGAGACCTAGCGGGAGTCGCAGATACGCAGTATTTT. Translating it yields CSARDLAGVADTQYF. The chain uses TRBV20-1 and TRBJ2-3; 10 positions agree with TRBD2. The CDR3 is 15 residues long. Germline lookup yields CDR1 DFQATT and CDR2 SNEGSKA (reference sequence). V was pared by 0 bases and J by 4 bases, with 4 bases of the junction left unmatched.

This clonotype was seen repeatedly, ten times or more. This rearrangement joins TRBV20-1 to TRBJ2-7; 10 nucleotides match TRBD1. The CDR3 contains 14 residues. Trimming took 6 bases from V and 3 from J; bases not matched to a gene: 8. Per the germline V gene, CDR1 is DFQATT and CDR2 is SNEGSKA (reference sequence). CDR3 in amino acids: CSACNRDRGYEQYF. CDR3 sequence (DNA): TGCAGTGCCTGCAACCGGGACAGGGGCTACGAGCAGTACTTC.

This clonotype was recorded many times. This chain joins TRBV29-1 and TRBJ2-3; 7 nucleotides line up with TRBD1. Germline lookup yields CDR1 SQVTM and CDR2 ANQGSEA. V was clipped by 3 bases and J by 2 bases; unmatched bases: 2. CDR3 size: 13 residues. The CDR3 sequence is CSVEGTATDTQYF. CDR3 nucleotide sequence: TGCAGCGTTGAGGGGACAGCCACAGATACGCAGTATTTT.

The rearrangement joins TRBV29-1 to TRBJ2-7, with TRBD2 as a possible D gene (5 bases). Trimming cost V 5 bases and J 2 bases, with 13 bases left between them. The CDR3 sequence is 13 residues long. In germline, CDR1 is SQVTM, CDR2 ANQGSEA. CDR3 in amino acids: CSVSGPLTYEQYF. CDR3 DNA sequence: TGCAGCGTTAGCGGACCTCTAACCTACGAGCAGTACTTC.

This rearrangement joins TRBV24-1 to TRBJ2-2; D might be TRBD1 (6 bases). This CDR3 has 17 amino acids. Per germline, CDR1 KGHDR and CDR2 SFDVKD. Trimming removed 0 bases at V and 4 bases at J, with 14 bases between. Written as DNA, the CDR3 is TGTGCCACCAGTGATTTGGGCGCAGGGGCTCGCACCGGGGAGCTGTTTTTT. It encodes CATSDLGAGARTGELFF.

This clonotype was seen repeatedly, ten times or more. The rearrangement joins TRBV4-2 to TRBJ2-7; TRBD2 agrees at 16 bases. V was clipped by 4 bases and J by 8 bases; unmatched bases: 8. This CDR3 is 16 amino acids long. Germline-derived CDR1 and CDR2 are LGHNA and YNFKEQ. The CDR3 DNA sequence: TGTGCCAGCAGCCTCACGGGACTAGCGGGAGGGCTTAAGCAGTACTTC. As protein: CASSLTGLAGGLKQYF.